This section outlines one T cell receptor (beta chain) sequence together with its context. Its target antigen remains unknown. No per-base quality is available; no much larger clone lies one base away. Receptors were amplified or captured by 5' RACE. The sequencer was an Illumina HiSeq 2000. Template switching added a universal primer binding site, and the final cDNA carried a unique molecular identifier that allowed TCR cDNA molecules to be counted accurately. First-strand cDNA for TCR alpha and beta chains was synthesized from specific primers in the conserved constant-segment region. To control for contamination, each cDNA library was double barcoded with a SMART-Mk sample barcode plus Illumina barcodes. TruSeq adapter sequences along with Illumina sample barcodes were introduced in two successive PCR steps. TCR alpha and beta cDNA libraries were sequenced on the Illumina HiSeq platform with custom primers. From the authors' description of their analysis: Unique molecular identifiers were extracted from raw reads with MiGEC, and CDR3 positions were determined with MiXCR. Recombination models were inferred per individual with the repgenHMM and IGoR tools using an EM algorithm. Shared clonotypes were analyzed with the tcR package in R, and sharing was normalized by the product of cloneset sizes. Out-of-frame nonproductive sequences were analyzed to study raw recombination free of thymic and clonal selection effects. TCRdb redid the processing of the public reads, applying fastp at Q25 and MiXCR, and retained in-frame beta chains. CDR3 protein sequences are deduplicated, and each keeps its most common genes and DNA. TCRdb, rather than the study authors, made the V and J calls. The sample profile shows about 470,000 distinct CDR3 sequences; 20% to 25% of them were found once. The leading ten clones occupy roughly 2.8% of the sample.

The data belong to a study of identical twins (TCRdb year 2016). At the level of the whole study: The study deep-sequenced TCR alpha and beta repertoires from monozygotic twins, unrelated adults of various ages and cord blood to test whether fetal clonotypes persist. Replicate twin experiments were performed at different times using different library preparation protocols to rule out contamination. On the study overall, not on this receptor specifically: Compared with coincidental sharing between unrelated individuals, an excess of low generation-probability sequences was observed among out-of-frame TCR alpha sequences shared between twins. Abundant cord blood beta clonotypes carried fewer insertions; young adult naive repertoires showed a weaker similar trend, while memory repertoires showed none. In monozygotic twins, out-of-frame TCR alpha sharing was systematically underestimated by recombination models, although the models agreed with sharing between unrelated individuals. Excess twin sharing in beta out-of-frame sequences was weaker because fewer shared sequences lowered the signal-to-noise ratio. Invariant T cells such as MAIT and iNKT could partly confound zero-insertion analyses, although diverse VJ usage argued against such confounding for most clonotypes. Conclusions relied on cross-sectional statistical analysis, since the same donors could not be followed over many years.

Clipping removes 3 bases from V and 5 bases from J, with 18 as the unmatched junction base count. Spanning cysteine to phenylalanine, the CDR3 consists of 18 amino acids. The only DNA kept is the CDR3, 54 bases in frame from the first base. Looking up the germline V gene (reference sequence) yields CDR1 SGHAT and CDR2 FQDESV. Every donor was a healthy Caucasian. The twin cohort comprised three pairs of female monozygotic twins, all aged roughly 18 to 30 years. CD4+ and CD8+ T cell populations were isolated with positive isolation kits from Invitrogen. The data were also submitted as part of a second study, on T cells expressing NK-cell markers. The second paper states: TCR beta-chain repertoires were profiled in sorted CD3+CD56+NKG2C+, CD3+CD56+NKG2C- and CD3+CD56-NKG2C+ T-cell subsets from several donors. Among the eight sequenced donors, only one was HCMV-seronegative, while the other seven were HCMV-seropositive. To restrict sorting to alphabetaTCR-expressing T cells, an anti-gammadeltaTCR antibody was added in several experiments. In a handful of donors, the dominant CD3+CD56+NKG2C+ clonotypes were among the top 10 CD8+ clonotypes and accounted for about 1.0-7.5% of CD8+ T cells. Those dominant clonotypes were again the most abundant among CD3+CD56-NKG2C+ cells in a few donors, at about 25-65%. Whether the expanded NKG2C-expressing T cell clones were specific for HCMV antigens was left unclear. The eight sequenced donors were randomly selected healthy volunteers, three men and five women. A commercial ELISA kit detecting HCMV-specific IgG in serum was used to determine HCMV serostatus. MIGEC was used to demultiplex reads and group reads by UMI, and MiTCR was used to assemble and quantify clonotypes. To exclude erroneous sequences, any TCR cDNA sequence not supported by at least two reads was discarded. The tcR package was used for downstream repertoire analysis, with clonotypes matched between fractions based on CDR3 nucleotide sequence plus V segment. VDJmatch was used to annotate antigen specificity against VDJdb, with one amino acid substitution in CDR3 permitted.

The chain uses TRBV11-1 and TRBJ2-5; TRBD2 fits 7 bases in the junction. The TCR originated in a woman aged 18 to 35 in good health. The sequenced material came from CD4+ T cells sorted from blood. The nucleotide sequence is TGTGCCAGCAGCTTGAGTATCGGGGCTAGCGGAGAATGGGAGACCCAGTACTTC. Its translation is CASSLSIGASGEWETQYF.